These 3 T cell receptor beta chains were sequenced from one sample in a study of T-cell reconstitution after alpha-beta-depleted transplantation in children. A TCRbeta library incorporating unique molecular identifiers was prepared. TCRdb fed the PCR reads into MiXCR, producing one record per CDR3 protein. This sample has 200,000 to 250,000 distinct CDR3 sequences, with around 9.6% found just once. The sample consisted of PBMCs from the stem cell graft donor, taken from the stem cell graft. The receptors derive from a human donor who donated a stem cell graft to a child with acute lymphoblastic leukemia.

The chain joins TRBV20-1 to TRBJ1-1; 11 bases fit TRBD1. The germline V gene has CDR1 DFQATT and CDR2 SNEGSKA (reference sequence). The CDR3 is made up of 18 amino acids. After removal of 2 bases from V and 0 bases from J, the junction contained 11 bases not matched to a gene. CDR3 sequence reads: CSARSTGTGGTMNTEAFF. The CDR3 DNA reads TGCAGTGCTAGATCGACCGGGACAGGGGGTACCATGAACACTGAAGCTTTCTTT.

The chain carries TRBV11-2 and TRBJ2-5; D might be TRBD2 (5 bases). The CDR3 is 15 residues long. Germline CDR1 is SGHAT and CDR2 is FQNNGV. V was shortened by 1 base and J by 2 bases, with 11 bases between the two germline ends. The CDR3 loop is CASSLAGFVQETQYF. The CDR3 DNA reads TGTGCCAGCAGCTTAGCGGGATTCGTACAAGAGACCCAGTACTTC.

Here the CDR3 reads CSATATGPRYGYTF. DNA for the CDR3: TGCAGTGCTACCGCGACAGGGCCCCGCTATGGCTACACCTTC. The chain carries TRBV20-1 and TRBJ1-2, with 7 positions matching TRBD1. Germline CDR1 DFQATT, CDR2 SNEGSKA (reference sequence). This CDR3 is 14 amino acids long. V lost 4 bases, J lost 4 bases, and 9 bases stayed unmatched.